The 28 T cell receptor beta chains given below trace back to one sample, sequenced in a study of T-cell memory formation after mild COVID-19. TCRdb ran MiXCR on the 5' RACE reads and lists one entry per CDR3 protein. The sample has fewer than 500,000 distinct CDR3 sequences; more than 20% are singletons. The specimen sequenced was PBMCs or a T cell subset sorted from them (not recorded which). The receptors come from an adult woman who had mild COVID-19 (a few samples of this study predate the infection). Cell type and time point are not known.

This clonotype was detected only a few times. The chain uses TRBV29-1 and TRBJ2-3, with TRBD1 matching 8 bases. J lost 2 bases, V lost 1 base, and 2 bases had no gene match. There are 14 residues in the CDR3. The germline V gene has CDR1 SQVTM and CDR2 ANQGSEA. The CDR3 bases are TGCAGCGTTGAAGCAGGGGGCGTCACAGATACGCAGTATTTT. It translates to CSVEAGGVTDTQYF.

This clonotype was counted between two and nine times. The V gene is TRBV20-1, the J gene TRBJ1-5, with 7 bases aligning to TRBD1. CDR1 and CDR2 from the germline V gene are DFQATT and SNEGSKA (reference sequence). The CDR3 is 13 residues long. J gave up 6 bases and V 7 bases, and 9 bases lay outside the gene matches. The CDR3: CSVSAGGSQPQHF. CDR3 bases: TGCAGTGTTTCGGCAGGGGGTAGTCAGCCCCAGCATTTT.

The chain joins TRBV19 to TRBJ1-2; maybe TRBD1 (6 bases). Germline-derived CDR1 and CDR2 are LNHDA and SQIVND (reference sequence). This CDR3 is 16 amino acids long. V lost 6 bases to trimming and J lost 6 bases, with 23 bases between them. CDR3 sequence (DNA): TGTGCCAGTAGGGCAAACCCTCACAGGGTTATCGATGGCTACACCTTC. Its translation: CASRANPHRVIDGYTF. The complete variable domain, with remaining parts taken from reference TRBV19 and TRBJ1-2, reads DGGITQSPKYLFRKEGQNVTLSCEQNLNHDAMYWYRQDPGQGLRLIYYSQIVNDFQKGDIAEGYSVSREKKESFPLTVTSAQKNPTAFYLCASRANPHRVIDGYTFGSGTRLTVV.

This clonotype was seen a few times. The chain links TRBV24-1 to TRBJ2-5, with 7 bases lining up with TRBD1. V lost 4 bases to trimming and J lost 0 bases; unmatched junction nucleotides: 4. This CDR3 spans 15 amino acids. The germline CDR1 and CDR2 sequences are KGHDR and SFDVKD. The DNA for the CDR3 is TGTGCCACCAGTGAAGTGACAGGGAACCAAGAGACCCAGTACTTC. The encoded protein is CATSEVTGNQETQYF.

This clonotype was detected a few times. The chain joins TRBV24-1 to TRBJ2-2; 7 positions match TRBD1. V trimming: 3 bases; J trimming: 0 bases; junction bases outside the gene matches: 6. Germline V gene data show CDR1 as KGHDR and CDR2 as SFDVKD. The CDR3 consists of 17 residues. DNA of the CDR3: TGTGCCACCAGTGATACTACCGGGACAGCGAACACCGGGGAGCTGTTTTTT. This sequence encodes CATSDTTGTANTGELFF.

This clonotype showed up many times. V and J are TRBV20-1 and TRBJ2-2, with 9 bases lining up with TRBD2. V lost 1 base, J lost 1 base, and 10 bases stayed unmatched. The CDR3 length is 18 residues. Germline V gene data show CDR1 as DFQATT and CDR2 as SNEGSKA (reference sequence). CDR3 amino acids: CSARVSGGRDWNTGELFF. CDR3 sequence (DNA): TGCAGTGCTAGAGTTAGCGGGGGCCGAGACTGGAACACCGGGGAGCTGTTTTTT.

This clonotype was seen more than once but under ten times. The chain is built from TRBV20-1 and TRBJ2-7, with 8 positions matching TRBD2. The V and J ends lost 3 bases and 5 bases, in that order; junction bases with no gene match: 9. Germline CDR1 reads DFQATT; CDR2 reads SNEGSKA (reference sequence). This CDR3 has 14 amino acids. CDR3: CSASPGLVAHEQYF. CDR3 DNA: TGCAGTGCTAGCCCGGGACTAGTTGCCCACGAGCAGTACTTC.

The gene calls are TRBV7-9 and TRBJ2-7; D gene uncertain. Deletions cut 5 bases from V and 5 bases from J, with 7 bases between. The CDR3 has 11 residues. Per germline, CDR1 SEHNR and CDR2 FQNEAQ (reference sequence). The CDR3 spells CASSKADEQYF. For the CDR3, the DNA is TGTGCCAGCAGCAAAGCCGACGAGCAGTACTTC.

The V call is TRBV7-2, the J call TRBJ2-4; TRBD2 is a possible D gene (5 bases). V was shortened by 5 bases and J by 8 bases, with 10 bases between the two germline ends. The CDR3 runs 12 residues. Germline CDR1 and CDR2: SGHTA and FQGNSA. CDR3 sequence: CASSAYGDIQYF. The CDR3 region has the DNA TGTGCCAGCAGCGCCTACGGGGACATTCAGTACTTC.

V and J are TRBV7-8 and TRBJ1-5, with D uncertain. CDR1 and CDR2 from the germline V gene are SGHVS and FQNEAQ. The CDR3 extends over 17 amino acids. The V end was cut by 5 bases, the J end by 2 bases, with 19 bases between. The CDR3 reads CASSPSWGRVGNQPQHF. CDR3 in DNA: TGTGCCAGCAGCCCCAGTTGGGGTAGGGTAGGCAATCAGCCCCAGCATTTT.

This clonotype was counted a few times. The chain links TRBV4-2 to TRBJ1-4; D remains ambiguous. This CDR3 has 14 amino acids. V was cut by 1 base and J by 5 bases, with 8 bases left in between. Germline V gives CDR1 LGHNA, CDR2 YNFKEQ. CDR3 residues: CASSQVSRNEKLFF. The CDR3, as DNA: TGTGCCAGCAGCCAAGTTAGCAGGAATGAAAAACTGTTTTTT.

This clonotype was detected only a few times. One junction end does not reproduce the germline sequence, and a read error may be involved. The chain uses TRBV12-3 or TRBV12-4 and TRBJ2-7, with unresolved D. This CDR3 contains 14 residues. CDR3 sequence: CASRLGVSYYEQYF. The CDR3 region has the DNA TGTGCCAGCCGTTTAGGTGTCAGTTACTACGAGCAGTACTTC.

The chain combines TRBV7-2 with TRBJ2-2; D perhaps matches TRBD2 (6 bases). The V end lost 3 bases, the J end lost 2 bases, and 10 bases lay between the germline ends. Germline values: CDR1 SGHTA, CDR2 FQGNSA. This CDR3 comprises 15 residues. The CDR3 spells CASSFNGRNTGELFF. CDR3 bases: TGTGCCAGCAGCTTCAACGGGAGAAACACCGGGGAGCTGTTTTTT.

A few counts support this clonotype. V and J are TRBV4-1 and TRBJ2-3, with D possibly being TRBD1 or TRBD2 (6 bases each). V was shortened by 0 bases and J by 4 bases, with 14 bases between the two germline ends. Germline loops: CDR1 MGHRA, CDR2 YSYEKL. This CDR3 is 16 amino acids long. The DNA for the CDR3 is TGCGCCAGCAGCCAAGATCCGGGGGCGGTTGCAGATACGCAGTATTTT. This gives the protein CASSQDPGAVADTQYF.

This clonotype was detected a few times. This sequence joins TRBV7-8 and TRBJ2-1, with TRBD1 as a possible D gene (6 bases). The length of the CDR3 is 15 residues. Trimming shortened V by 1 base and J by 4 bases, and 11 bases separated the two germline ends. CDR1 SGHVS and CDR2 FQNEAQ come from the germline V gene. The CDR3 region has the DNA TGTGCCAGCAGCTTAGTAGGGGGTCAGTACAATGAGCAGTTCTTC. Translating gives CASSLVGGQYNEQFF. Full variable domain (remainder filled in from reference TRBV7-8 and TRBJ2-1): GAGVSQSPRYKVAKRGQDVALRCDPISGHVSLFWYQQALGQGPEFLTYFQNEAQLDKSGLPSDRFFAERPEGSVSTLKIQRTQQEDSAVYLCASSLVGGQYNEQFFGPGTRLTVL.

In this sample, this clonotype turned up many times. In DNA form, the CDR3 reads TGTGCCAGCAGTTCCACGGTTGAGGAGACCCAGTACTTC. Amino acid sequence: CASSSTVEETQYF. The chain uses TRBV12-3 or TRBV12-4 and TRBJ2-5; D is uncertain. This CDR3 contains 13 residues. The ends were cut back, 4 bases at V and 5 bases at J, with 11 bases in the middle.

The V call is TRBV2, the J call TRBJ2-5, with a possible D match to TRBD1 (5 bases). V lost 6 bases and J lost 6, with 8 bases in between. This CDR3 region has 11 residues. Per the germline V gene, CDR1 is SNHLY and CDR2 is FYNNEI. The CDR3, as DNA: TGTGCCAGCAGCTCAGGGCAGACCCAGTACTTC. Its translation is CASSSGQTQYF.

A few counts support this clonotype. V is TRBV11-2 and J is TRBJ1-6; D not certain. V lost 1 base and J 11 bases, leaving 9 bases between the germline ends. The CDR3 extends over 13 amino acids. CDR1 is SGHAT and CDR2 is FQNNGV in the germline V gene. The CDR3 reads CASSLGKGTPLHF. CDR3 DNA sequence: TGTGCCAGCAGCTTAGGGAAGGGAACACCCCTCCACTTT. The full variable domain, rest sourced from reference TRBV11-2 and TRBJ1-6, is EAGVAQSPRYKIIEKRQSVAFWCNPISGHATLYWYQQILGQGPKLLIQFQNNGVVDDSQLPKDRFSAERLKGVDSTLKIQPAKLEDSAVYLCASSLGKGTPLHFGNGTRLTVT.

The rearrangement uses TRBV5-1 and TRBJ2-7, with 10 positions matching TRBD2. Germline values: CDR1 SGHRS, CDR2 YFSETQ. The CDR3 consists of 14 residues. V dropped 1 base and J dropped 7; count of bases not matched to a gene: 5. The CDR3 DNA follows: TGCGCCAGCAGCTTGCTCCTAGCGGGGGATGAGCAGTACTTC. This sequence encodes CASSLLLAGDEQYF.

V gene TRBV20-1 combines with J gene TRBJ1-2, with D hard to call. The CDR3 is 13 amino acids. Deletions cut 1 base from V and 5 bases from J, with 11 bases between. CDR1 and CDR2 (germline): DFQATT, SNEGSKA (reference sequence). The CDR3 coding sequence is TGCAGTGCTAGAGGTGCCCCGGGGTATGGCTACACCTTC. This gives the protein CSARGAPGYGYTF.

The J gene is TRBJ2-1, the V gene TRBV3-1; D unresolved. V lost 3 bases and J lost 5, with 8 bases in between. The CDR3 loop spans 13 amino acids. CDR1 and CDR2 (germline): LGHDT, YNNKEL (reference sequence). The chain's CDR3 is CASSHSINNEQFF. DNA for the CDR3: TGTGCCAGCAGCCACTCAATTAACAATGAGCAGTTCTTC.

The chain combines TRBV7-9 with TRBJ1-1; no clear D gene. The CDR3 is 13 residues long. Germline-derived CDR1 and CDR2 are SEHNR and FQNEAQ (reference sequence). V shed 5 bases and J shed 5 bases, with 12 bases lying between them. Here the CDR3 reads CASSLSRETEAFF. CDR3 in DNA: TGTGCCAGCAGCCTAAGTCGGGAAACTGAAGCTTTCTTT.

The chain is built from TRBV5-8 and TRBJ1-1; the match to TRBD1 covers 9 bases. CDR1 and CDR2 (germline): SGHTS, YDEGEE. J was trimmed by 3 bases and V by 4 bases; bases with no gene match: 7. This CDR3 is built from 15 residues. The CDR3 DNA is TGTGCCAGCAGCCAACGGACAGGGGAGGACACTGAAGCTTTCTTT. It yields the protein CASSQRTGEDTEAFF.

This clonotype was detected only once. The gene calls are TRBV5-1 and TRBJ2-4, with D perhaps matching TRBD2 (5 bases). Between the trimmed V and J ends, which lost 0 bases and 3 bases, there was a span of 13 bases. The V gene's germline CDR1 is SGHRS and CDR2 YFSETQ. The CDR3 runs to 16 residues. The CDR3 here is CASSLVPGMGKNIQYF. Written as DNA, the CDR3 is TGCGCCAGCAGCTTGGTCCCGGGAATGGGCAAAAACATTCAGTACTTC.

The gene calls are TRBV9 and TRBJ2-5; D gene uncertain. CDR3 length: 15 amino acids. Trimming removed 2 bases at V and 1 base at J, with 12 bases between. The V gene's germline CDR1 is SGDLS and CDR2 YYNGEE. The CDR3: CASSVQGRSQETQYF. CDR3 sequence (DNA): TGTGCCAGCAGCGTCCAAGGACGGAGCCAAGAGACCCAGTACTTC. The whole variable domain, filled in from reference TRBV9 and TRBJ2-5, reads DSGVTQTPKHLITATGQRVTLRCSPRSGDLSVYWYQQSLDQGLQFLIQYYNGEERAKGNILERFSAQQFPDLHSELNLSSLELGDSALYFCASSVQGRSQETQYFGPGTRLLVL.

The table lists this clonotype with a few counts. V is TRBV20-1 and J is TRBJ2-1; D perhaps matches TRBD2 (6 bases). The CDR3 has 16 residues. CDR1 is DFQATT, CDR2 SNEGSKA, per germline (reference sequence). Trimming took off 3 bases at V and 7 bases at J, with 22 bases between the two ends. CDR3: CSASRLEGARGNEQFF. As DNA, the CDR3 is TGCAGTGCTAGCCGACTAGAAGGGGCAAGGGGAAATGAGCAGTTCTTC.

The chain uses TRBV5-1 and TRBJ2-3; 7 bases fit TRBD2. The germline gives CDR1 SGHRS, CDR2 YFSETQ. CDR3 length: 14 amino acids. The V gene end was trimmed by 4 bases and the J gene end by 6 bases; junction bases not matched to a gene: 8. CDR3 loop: CASSTGLDPDTQYF. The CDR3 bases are TGCGCCAGCAGCACAGGACTAGACCCGGATACGCAGTATTTT.

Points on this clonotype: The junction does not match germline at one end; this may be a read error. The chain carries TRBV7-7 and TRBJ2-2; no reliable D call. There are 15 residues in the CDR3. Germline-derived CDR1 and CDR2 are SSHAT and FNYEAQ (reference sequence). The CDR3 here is CASSPVGSNTGELFF. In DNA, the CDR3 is TGTGCTAGCAGCCCAGTGGGGTCGAACACCGGGGAGCTGTTTTTT.